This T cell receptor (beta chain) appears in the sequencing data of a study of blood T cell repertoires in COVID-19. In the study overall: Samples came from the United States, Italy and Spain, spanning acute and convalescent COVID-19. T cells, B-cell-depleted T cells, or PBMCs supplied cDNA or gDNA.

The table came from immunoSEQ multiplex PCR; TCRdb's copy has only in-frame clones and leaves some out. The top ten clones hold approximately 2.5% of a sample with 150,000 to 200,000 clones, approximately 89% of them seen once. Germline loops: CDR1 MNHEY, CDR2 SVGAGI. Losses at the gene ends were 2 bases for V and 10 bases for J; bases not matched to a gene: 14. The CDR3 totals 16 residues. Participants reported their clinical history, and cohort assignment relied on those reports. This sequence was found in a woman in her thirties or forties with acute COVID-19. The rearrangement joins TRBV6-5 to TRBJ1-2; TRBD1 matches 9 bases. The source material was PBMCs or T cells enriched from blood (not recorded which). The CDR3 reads CASSYGLQGANLVYTF. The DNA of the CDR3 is TGTGCCAGCAGTTACGGCTTACAGGGGGCCAATTTAGTCTACACCTTC.